The TCR beta chain described here comes from a study of cytomegalovirus exposure and HLA in healthy donors. Findings of the study overall: Most subjects had HLA-A and HLA-B alleles reportedly predicted accurately by TCR beta sequences. Likely technical artifact: a cluster of highly shared sequence variants.

This CDR3 is built from 17 residues. Trimming took 0 bases from V and 4 from J; bases not matched to a gene: 8. Germline V gene sequence: CDR1 SGHRS, CDR2 YFSETQ. As concerns this clone: The antigen is undetermined.

In the PCR, 60 Vbeta and 13 Jbeta primers were used. Clones were read by immunoSEQ multiplex PCR, and TCRdb kept only the in-frame ones, dropping some. This repertoire includes about 130,000 clones. The V and J genes are TRBV5-1 and TRBJ2-2; 8 bases agree with TRBD2. Sample: PBMCs. The clonotype comes from a man aged 40-55 years in good health and CMV-seronegative. The CDR3 is CASSLGSTSESTGELFF. DNA of the CDR3: TGCGCCAGCAGCTTGGGGTCGACTAGCGAAAGCACCGGGGAGCTGTTTTTT.